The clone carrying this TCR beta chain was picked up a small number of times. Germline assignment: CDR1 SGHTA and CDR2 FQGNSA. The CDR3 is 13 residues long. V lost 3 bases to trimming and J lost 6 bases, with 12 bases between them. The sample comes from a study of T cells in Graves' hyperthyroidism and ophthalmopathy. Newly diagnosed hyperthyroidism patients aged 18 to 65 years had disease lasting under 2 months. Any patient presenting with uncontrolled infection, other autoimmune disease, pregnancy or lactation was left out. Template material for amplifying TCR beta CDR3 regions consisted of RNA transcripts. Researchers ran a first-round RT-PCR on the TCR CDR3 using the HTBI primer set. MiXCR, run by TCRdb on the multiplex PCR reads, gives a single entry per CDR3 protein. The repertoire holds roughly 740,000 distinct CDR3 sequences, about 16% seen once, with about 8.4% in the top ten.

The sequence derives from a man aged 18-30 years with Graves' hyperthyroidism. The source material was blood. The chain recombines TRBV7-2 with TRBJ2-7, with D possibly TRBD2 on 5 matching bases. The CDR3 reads CASSFEGLGEQYF. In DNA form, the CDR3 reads TGTGCCAGCAGCTTCGAGGGTCTGGGCGAGCAGTACTTC.